This T cell receptor (beta chain) was captured by sequencing in a study of blood T cell repertoires in COVID-19. Across the study: Samples representing acute and convalescent COVID-19 were sourced from the United States, Italy and Spain. T cells, B-cell-depleted T cells, or PBMCs supplied cDNA or gDNA.

This CDR3 contains 15 residues. V was pared by 6 bases and J by 6 bases, with 14 bases of the junction left unmatched. Germline CDR1 is SGHAT and CDR2 is FQDESV (reference sequence). This table comes from immunoSEQ multiplex PCR, and its TCRdb copy is limited to in-frame clones, with some not included. The sample yields 25,000 to 30,000 clones, around three quarters seen once. This chain uses TRBV11-1 with TRBJ2-7, with TRBD1 identical over 7 bases. Sequenced material: peripheral blood. This sequence was found in an older man with acute or convalescent COVID-19. CDR3 sequence reads: CASSRHSTGVGEQYF. The CDR3, as DNA: TGTGCCAGCAGTCGACACAGTACAGGGGTAGGCGAGCAGTACTTC.